A single T cell receptor beta chain is shown here with its context. It has no known antigen specificity. One base away there is no much larger clone; base qualities are not given. The cohort comprised around 700 healthy bone marrow donors. All cohort members were sampled while nominally healthy, although unrecorded immune exposures were likely present. The donor was CMV seronegative and was included in the group of hundreds of seronegative cohort members. Every donor gave a peripheral blood sample, and the peripheral blood mononuclear cells from that sample were used for TCR beta sequencing. Genomic DNA was extracted from the blood cell samples with the Qiagen DNeasy Blood Extraction Kit. Library prep was done by the immunoSEQ multiplex PCR assay. For the multiplex PCR, a mixture combining 60 forward primers for TCR Vbeta segments and 13 reverse primers for TCR Jbeta segments was used. The CDR3 region of rearranged TCR beta genes was amplified from genomic DNA with a multiplex PCR assay. Amplified TCR beta libraries were sequenced as 87-base-pair reads on the Illumina HiSeq System. The study's own analysis went as follows. A later analysis tallied tens of millions of unique TCR beta chains across the approximately 670 repertoires, and approximately 9.9 million of those chains were shared by two or more donors. A nearest-neighbor algorithm error-corrected the raw reads and collapsed the reads into unique sequences, merging closely related sequences to remove PCR and sequencing errors. Alignment of CDR3 sequences to IMGT reference sequences was used to assign V, D and J gene segments. For a sequence to be retained, a match of at least six nucleotides to both a V gene segment and a J gene segment was required. Rearrangements were classified as productive when the CDR3 lacked stop codons and remained in frame with V and J, and all other rearrangements were classified as non-productive. Following IMGT convention, CDR3 was defined as the stretch from the second conserved V-encoded cysteine to the conserved J-encoded phenylalanine. The earlier analysis of 500 to 650 of the donors excluded any sequence lacking an unambiguous match to a single V gene segment. An earlier analysis of a few hundred of the donors called V segments functional above 56.7% productive rearrangements and segregating when the between-donor standard deviation exceeded 5%. To diagnose cytomegalovirus status from the catalog of TCR beta chain sequences, a statistical classification framework was built. In a later analysis, V and J genes were assigned by comparing TCR nucleotide sequences against IMGT/GENE-DB human TR gene sequences. Using the TCRdist pipeline, a later analysis assigned CDR3 sequences along with most-parsimonious VDJ recombination scenarios. In a later analysis, every TCR beta chain was defined by the combination of its CDR3 amino acid sequence and its V-gene family, and reads without a unique V-gene family were dropped. A later analysis removed 500 to 650 highly shared, low-generation-probability nucleotide sequences to deal with suspected cross-contamination and a sequencing artifact. In a later analysis, a clonal expansion index for each public chain was calculated from normalized within-repertoire ranks of inferred template counts. In a later analysis, generation probabilities were computed with a VDJ recombination model fitted to out-of-frame rearrangements, and the resulting probabilities were checked against IGoR. In a later analysis, TCR-TCR, TCR-HLA and TCR-CMV co-occurrence was scored with hypergeometric tests, and a repertoire-size bias correction was applied to TCR pairs. False discovery rates were estimated in a later analysis by permuting HLA or CMV assignments 20 times. In a later analysis, co-occurring TCRs were grouped using DBSCAN, with TCRdist sequence similarity added in when clustering inside HLA-allele-positive subsets. Repertoires with fewer than 30,000 or more than 120,000 public chains were left out of co-occurrence clustering, as were four to six repertoires with anomalous nucleotide sharing. Imported from immuneACCESS, the table was reduced by TCRdb to in-frame sequences with V and J called. These copies leave out some clones; in studies compared against another copy, an unresolved V gene accounts for under half, and the cause of the remainder is not known. Clone size and the V and J calls come from that table; the DNA yielded D and trimming. This sample has approximately 100,000 clones in its table, and roughly 85% of those were observed once. 3% to 3.5% of the sample goes to the ten largest clones.

This entry comes from a study of cytomegalovirus exposure and HLA in healthy donors (TCRdb year 2017). Turning to the overall study: In an earlier analysis of some 610 of the donors, 250 to 350 Gb of sequence data and approximately 100 million unique TCR beta sequences from 150 million to 200 million T cells were reported. The later analysis used no new phenotypic data to find candidate immune exposures, relying instead on TCR beta sequences and their occurrence across donors. Among roughly 400 genotyped donors of the cohort, an average of 235,054 unique TCR beta nucleotide sequences were sequenced per donor, about a sixth of them non-productive. In addition to the first cohort of 650 to 800 subjects, a separate validation cohort of approximately 130 different subjects was used. A later analysis re-analyzed previously published TCR beta repertoires from 660 or so donors and added high-resolution HLA genotyping to study TCR occurrence patterns. Among the roughly 410 genotyped donors, approximately 82% belonged to the genetic ancestry cluster associated with self-reported Caucasian donors. Around 320 gigabases of sequencing data and tens of millions of unique TCR sequences were included in an early release covering around 650 HLA-typed donors. Roughly 5 DR-DQ haplotypes were handled as single units for association and clustering because linkage in the cohort was strong. Every repertoire in the discovery cohort had been generated on one and the same sequencing platform. In a later genetic analysis, genome-wide SNP genotypes for 398 of the 666 donors were used, and that subset was treated as a discovery cohort. Donor age, sex, ethnicity and CMV serostatus were compiled alongside the repertoire data. The study used immunosequencing to profile the T cell repertoires of 670 or so subjects and linked those repertoires to cytomegalovirus serostatus. In an earlier analysis of about 590 of the donors, high-throughput TCR beta sequencing was used to judge whether each TCR beta V gene segment behaved as functional or pseudogenic. To predict cytomegalovirus infection status, the study brought together high-throughput TCR immunosequencing, statistical association of individual TCRs with disease status, and machine learning. Typing coverage varied by locus: roughly 620-640 donors for A, B, C, DRB1 and DQB1; approximately 500 for DQA1; approximately 610 for DPA1; 400 to 480 for DPB1. The aim of the study was to test whether cataloging public T cell receptors could identify signatures of past pathogen exposure. Both class I and class II loci were covered by HLA typing, at four-digit resolution. Broader findings and caveats from the paper: Compared with equally common non-associated chains, HLA-associated TCR beta chains in a later analysis were more clonally expanded and had lower generation probabilities. The classifier was reported to diagnose cytomegalovirus status with high specificity and sensitivity in both the original and validation cohorts. The authors suggested that the approach could potentially be extended to other disease states and immunological phenotypes. In the study, 150 to 200 TCR beta chains were listed as associated with cytomegalovirus. Broadly in line with IMGT annotations, most TCR beta V segments showed up in productive rearrangements about 87% or about 30% of the time in an earlier analysis of several hundred of the donors. Sequencing depth was assumed to be roughly uniform across donors in the presence/absence analyses, though that assumption may not hold. In a later analysis, several top co-occurrence clusters were reported to appear linked to parvovirus B19, influenza, CMV and Epstein-Barr virus. The earlier analysis of 587 of the donors excluded 15 to 20 rarely observed V segments, including chromosome 9 orphons, because counts were too low. Because HLA typing was unavailable for some donors at each locus, only the typed subset was used in association tests. Specific HLA alleles were associated with more than 15,000 TCR beta sequences at a false discovery rate of 0.05 in a later analysis. Most TCR sequences were observed very rarely across donors, whereas some public TCRs were present in many individuals. In vitro tests confirmed that a few of the cytomegalovirus-associated TCR beta chains recognize cytomegalovirus antigens. An association between a missense DCLRE1C variant and V-gene and J-gene trimming of TCR beta chains was found in a later genetic analysis and replicated in an independent cohort. This cohort had only TCR beta chains sequenced, and the lack of alpha or paired-chain data limited which features could be detected. Linkage disequilibrium might explain the correlated functional status among segregating V segments, but an unknown experimental factor could not be ruled out. The sequencing pipeline was judged likely to have produced a cluster of highly shared sequence variants as a technical artifact. In a later analysis, TCR association rates were found to vary across HLA loci, with the most associated TCRs seen for DRB1 alleles and the fewest for HLA-C alleles. Assigning TCR associations to individual alleles was difficult when HLA alleles, especially DR and DQ, strongly co-occurred. A further reported finding was that TCR beta sequences accurately predicted the HLA-A and HLA-B alleles for most subjects in the first cohort. In a later genetic analysis, fewer N-insertions in productive TCRs were reported among donors in an Asian-associated ancestry cluster than the approximately 710-donor mean. CMV serostatus was the only immune exposure information available for the cohort. Because the 87-base-pair reads could not distinguish some IMGT-functional V segments, including TRBV6-2 and TRBV6-3, those segments were excluded. Most CMV-associated TCR beta chains appeared to be HLA-restricted in a later analysis, and the HLA associations seemed to be driven largely by CMV exposure.

Inclusive of the bounding cysteine and phenylalanine, the CDR3 is 18 residues long. Only the CDR3 DNA stays, 54 bases, in frame from base 1. Trimming takes 3 bases off V and 4 bases off J; junction bases not matched to a gene: 12. The germline V gene (reference sequence) provides CDR1 MNHEY and CDR2 SMNVEV. Sequenced sample: PBMCs. The sequence was obtained from a woman aged 35 to 49 in good health and CMV-seronegative. Recombination joined TRBV27 with TRBJ2-6, with TRBD2 identical over 7 junction bases. CDR3 sequence: CASSFAPRLAAGANVLTF. The DNA reads TGTGCCAGCAGTTTTGCCCCCCGACTAGCAGCCGGGGCCAACGTCCTGACTTTC.